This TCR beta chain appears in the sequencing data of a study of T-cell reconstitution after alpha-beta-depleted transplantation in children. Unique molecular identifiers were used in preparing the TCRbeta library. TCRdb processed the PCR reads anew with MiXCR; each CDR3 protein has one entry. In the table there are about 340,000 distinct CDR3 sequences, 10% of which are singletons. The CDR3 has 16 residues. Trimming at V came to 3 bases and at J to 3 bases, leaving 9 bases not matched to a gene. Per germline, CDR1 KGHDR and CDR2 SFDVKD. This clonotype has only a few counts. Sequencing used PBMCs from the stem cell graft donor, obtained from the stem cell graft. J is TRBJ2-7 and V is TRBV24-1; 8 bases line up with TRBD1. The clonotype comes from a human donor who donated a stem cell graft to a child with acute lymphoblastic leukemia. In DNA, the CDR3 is TGTGCCACCAGTGATACGACAGACAGGGGAGGCTACGAGCAGTACTTC. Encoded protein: CATSDTTDRGGYEQYF.